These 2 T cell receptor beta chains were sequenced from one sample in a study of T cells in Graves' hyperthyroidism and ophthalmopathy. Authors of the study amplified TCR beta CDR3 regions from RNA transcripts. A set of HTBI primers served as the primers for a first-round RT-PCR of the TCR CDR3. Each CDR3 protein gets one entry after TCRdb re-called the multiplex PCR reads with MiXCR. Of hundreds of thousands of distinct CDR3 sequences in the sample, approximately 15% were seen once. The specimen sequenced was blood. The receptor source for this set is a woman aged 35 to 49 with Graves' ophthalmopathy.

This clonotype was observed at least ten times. For the CDR3, the DNA is TGTGCCAGCAGCTTCTACAGGGGGCCGTCCTACGAGCAGTACTTC. Translation: CASSFYRGPSYEQYF. The rearrangement links TRBV5-8 to TRBJ2-7; TRBD1 aligns across 9 bases. Germline CDR1 SGHTS, CDR2 YDEGEE. The V segment lost 2 bases and the J segment 1 base; nucleotides outside the gene matches: 4. CDR3 size: 15 residues.

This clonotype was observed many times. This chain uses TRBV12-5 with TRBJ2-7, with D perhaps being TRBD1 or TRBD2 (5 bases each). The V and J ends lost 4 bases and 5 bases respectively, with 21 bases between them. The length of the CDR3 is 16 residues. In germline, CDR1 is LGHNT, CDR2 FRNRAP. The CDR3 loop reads CASGSSVGTVGDEQYF. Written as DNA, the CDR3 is TGTGCTAGTGGTTCCTCTGTCGGGACGGTTGGTGACGAGCAGTACTTC. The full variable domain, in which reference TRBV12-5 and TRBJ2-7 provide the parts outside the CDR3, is DARVTQTPRHKVTEMGQEVTMRCQPILGHNTVFWYRQTMMQGLELLAYFRNRAPLDDSGMPKDRFSAEMPDATLATLKIQPSEPRDSAVYFCASGSSVGTVGDEQYFGPGTRLTVT.